This T cell receptor beta chain appears in the sequencing data of a study of OX40 agonist ivuxolimab in advanced cancers. In terms of the full investigation: Ivuxolimab was an agonistic, fully human IgG2 monoclonal antibody directed against OX40 (CD134), a costimulatory receptor. Intravenous ivuxolimab was administered to patients every 2 weeks at six dose levels: 0.01, 0.1, 0.3, 1.5, 3 and 10 mg/kg. Of the roughly 54 patients in dose escalation, about 19 had hepatocellular carcinoma, some 15 had melanoma, 9 had renal cell carcinoma and 9 had head and neck cancer. A male proportion of around 81% and a mean age of approximately 62 years, ranging from 23 to 79, were recorded for the dose-escalation cohort. Prior anti-PD-1, anti-PD-L1 or anti-CTLA-4 therapy was permitted, and approximately 41% of dose-escalation patients had received checkpoint inhibitors. Partial responses occurred in three dose-escalation patients, of whom one had hepatocellular carcinoma and two had cutaneous melanoma. The point of sequencing TCRbeta in the periphery was to test whether ivuxolimab changed TCR sequence diversity and drove clonal T-cell expansion. The monotherapy dose-escalation portion (N of about 52 patients) of the phase I ivuxolimab trial is reported in the paper. The study at large found these results: In the 0.1-3.0 mg/kg groups, partial responders had among the lowest normalized peripheral clonal expansion, particularly in CD8+ T cells. After ivuxolimab, more expanded clones were found on average in CD8+ T cells than in CD4+ T cells. At doses of 0.1 to 3.0 mg/kg, clonal expansion of both CD4+ and CD8+ blood T cells was observed from baseline to week 6. Low levels of normalized T-cell clonal expansion were also seen in some nonresponding patients. Which antigens the clonally expanded peripheral T cells were specific for was not determined.

CDR1 and CDR2, per the germline V gene, are ENHRY and SYGVKD. Its CDR3 holds 17 amino acids, cysteine through phenylalanine. Only the CDR3 DNA is retained, 51 bases long and in frame from the first base. V and J are trimmed by 5 bases and 1 base, and the gene matches miss 12 bases of the junction. Patients with autoimmune disease history or receiving systemic immunosuppression were excluded from the trial. In every dose cohort, peripheral blood was drawn for TCR sequencing at baseline, cycle 4 day 1, and cycle 7 day 1. The samples were taken from a phase I, first-in-human, multicenter, open-label dose-escalation trial of ivuxolimab. Adults with locally advanced or metastatic melanoma, renal cell carcinoma, hepatocellular carcinoma or head and neck squamous cell carcinoma were enrolled in the trial. CD4+ and CD8+ T cells were sorted separately from peripheral blood before TCR sequencing. Details on this clone: This clone's antigen is unknown. No base qualities exist here, and no much larger clone lies one base off it.

Genomic DNA was isolated from the sorted cells so that the TCRbeta CDR3 region could be sequenced. The immunoSEQ Assay was used for sequencing of TCRbeta CDR3 regions. TCRdb holds this immuneACCESS table with in-frame rearrangements only. Some clones are missing; in checked studies, unresolved V genes explain under half, and the rest has no known cause. Recorded for this sample are around 95,000 clones; 89% of them occurred a single time. The top ten clones comprise around 0.16% of the sample. This clonotype was sampled from an adult with an advanced solid tumor such as melanoma, head and neck, liver or kidney cancer. This sequence uses TRBV10-3 and TRBJ2-3; 7 central bases correspond to TRBD1. Sequenced material: CD4+ or CD8+ T cells sorted from blood, taken in a trial of the OX40 agonist ivuxolimab. The CDR3 is CAISQSTGLPGTDTQYF. The DNA sequence follows: TGTGCCATCAGTCAATCGACAGGGTTGCCTGGCACAGATACGCAGTATTTT.